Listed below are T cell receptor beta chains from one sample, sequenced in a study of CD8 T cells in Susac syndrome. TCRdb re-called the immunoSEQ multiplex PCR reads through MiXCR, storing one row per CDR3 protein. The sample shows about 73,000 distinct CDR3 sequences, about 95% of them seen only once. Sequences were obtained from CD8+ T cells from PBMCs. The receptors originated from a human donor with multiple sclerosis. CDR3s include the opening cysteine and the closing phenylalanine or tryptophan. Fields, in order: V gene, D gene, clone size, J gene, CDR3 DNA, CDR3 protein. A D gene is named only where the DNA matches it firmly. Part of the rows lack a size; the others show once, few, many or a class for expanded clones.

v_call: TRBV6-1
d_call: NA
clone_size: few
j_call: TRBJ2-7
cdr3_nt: TGTGCCAGCAGTCTGACAGGTACCTACGAGCAGTACTTC
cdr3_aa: CASSLTGTYEQYF

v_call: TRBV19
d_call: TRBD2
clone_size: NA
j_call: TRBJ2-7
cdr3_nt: TGTGCCAGTAGTATGGAAGCGGGGGGGCCCTACGAGCAGTACTTC
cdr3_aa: CASSMEAGGPYEQYF

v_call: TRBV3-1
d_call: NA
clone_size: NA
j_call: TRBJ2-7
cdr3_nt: TGTGCCAGCAGCCCATCGTCGCGCGAGCAGTACTTC
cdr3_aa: CASSPSSREQYF

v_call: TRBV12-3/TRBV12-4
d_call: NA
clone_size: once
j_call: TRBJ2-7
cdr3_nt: TGTGCCAGCACTCGCATACTTTCTGAGCAGTACTTC
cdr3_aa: CASTRILSEQYF

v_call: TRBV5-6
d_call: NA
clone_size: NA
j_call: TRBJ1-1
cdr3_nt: TGTGCCAGCAGCCTTCCACCTCATATCATGAACACTGAAGCTTTCTTT
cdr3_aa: CASSLPPHIMNTEAFF

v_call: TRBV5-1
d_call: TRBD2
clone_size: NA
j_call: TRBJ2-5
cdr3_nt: TGCGCCAGCAGCACTAGCGGAGGTAGCGGAGAGACCCAGTACTTC
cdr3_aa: CASSTSGGSGETQYF

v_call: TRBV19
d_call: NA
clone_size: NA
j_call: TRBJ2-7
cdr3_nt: TGTGCCAGTAGTATTGACGTCAGTTACGAGCAGTACTTC
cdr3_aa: CASSIDVSYEQYF

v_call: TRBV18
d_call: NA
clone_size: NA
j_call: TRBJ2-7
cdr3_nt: TGTGCCAGCTCACCCGAAAACTACGAGCAGTACTTC
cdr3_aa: CASSPENYEQYF

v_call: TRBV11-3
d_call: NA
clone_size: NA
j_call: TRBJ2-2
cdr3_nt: TGTGCCAGCAGCTTGCTTAACACCGGGGAGCTGTTTTTT
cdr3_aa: CASSLLNTGELFF

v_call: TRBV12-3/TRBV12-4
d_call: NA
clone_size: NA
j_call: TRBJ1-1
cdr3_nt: TGTGCCAGCAGTTTGAAGGCAGGGCGGACTGAAGCTTTCTTT
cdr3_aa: CASSLKAGRTEAFF

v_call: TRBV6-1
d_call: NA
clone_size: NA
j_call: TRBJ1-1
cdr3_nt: TGTGCCAGCAGCCCCTTCACGGGAGGCACTGAAGCTTTCTTT
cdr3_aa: CASSPFTGGTEAFF

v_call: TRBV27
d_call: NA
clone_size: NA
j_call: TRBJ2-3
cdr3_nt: TGTGCCAGCAGCAATCCAGTGGGGGGCACAGATACGCAGTATTTT
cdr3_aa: CASSNPVGGTDTQYF

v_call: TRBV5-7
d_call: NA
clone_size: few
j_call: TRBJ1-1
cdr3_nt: TGTGCCAGCAGCTTGAGACAGGTGAACACTGAAGCTTTCTTT
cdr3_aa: CASSLRQVNTEAFF

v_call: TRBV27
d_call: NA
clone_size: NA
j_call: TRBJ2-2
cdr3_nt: TGTGCCAGCAGTTTCCTTGCAGGGAGTCACGGGGAGCTGTTTTTT
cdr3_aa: CASSFLAGSHGELFF

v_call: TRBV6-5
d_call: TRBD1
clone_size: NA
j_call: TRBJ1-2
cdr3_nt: TGTGCCAGCAGAACAGGGGGAGCATCCTATGGCTACACCTTC
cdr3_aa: CASRTGGASYGYTF

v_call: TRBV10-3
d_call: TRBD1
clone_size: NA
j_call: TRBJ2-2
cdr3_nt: TGTGCCATCAGTCTGGGACAGACTAACACCGGGGAGCTGTTTTTT
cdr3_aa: CAISLGQTNTGELFF

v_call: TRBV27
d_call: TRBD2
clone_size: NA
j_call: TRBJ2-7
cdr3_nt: TGTGCCAGCAGCGAAGAGGGCGGGGGAAGCTACGAGCAGTACTTC
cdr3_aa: CASSEEGGGSYEQYF

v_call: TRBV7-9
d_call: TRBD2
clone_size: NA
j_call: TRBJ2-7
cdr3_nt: TGTGCCAGCAGCTTAAGTAGCGGGAGGACCTACGAGCAGTACTTC
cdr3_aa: CASSLSSGRTYEQYF

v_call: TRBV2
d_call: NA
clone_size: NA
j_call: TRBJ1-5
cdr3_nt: TGTGCCAGCAATCGCCGATGGAGCAATCAGCCCCAGCATTTT
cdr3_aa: CASNRRWSNQPQHF

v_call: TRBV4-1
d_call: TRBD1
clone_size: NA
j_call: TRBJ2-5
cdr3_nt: TGCGCCAGCAGCCAAGATGGCCTGGGACAGGAAGAGACCCAGTACTTC
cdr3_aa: CASSQDGLGQEETQYF

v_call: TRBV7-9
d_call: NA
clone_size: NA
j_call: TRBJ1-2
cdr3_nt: TGTGCCAGCAGCCCTGGCCCGGGGGGGATTAACTATGGCTACACCTTC
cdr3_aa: CASSPGPGGINYGYTF

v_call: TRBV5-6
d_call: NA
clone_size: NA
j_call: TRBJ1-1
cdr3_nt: TGTGCCAGCAGCTTGGGGGTGACACCAGACACTGAAGCTTTCTTT
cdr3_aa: CASSLGVTPDTEAFF

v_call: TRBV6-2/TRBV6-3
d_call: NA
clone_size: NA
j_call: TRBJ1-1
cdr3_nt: TGTGCCAGCAGTTACCCATCTGGGACTGAAGCTTTCTTT
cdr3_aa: CASSYPSGTEAFF

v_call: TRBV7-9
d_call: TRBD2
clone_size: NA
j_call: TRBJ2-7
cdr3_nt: TGTGCCAGCAGCCTTGGGGAGGGGCGGTACTTC
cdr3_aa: CASSLGEGRYF

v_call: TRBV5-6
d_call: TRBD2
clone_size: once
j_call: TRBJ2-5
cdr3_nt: TGTGCCAGCAGCTTGTCAGCGGGGCGGAAAACCCAGTACTTC
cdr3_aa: CASSLSAGRKTQYF

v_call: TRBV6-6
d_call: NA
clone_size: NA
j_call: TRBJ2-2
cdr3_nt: TGTGCCTGCGAGAGGCCGGCTGCGAACACCGGGGAGCTGTTTTTT
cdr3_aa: CACERPAANTGELFF

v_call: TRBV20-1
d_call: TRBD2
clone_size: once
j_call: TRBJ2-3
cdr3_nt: TGCAGTGCTAGAGGACTAGCGGTGACAGATACGCAGTATTTT
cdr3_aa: CSARGLAVTDTQYF

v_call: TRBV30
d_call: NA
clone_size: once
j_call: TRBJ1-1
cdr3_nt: TGTGCCTGGAGTGTTCAGGGAGGGCACACTGAAGCTTTCTTT
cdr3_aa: CAWSVQGGHTEAFF

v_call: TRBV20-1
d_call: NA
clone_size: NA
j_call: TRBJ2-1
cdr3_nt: TGCAGTGCTAAGAAGGTAAATGAGCAGTTCTTC
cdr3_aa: CSAKKVNEQFF

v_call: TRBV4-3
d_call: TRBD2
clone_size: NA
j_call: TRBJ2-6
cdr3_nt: TGCGCCAGCAGTGGGAGGGGTACTGGGGCCAACGTCCTGACTTTC
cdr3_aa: CASSGRGTGANVLTF

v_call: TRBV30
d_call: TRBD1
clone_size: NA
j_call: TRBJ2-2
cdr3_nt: TGTGCCTGGAGTTGGACAGGGGCAGCGAACACCGGGGAGCTGTTTTTT
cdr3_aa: CAWSWTGAANTGELFF

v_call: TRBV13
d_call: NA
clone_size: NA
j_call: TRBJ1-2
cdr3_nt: TGTGCCAGCAGCCCCTGGGGTTCTAACTATGGCTACACCTTC
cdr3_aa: CASSPWGSNYGYTF

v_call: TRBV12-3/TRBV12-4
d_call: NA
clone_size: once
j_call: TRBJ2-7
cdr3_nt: TGTGCCAGCACCTCCCTGCAAGGGGCTCCCTACGAGCAGTACTTC
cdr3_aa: CASTSLQGAPYEQYF

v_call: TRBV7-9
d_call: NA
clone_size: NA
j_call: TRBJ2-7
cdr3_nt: TGTGCCAGCCAGGCTAGCAGCTACGAGCAGTACTTC
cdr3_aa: CASQASSYEQYF

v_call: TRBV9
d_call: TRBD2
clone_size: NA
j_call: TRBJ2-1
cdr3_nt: TGTGCCAGCAGCCCCGGCGGGGGGGCGCATGAGCAGTTCTTC
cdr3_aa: CASSPGGGAHEQFF

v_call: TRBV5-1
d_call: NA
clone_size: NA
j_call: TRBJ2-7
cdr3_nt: TGCGCCAGCAGCTTGGAAAGGACAGATCTCTCCTACGAGCAGTACTTC
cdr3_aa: CASSLERTDLSYEQYF

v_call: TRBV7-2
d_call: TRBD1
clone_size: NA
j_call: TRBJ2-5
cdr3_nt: TGTGCCAGCAGCTACAGGGGAGAGACCCAGTACTTC
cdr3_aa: CASSYRGETQYF

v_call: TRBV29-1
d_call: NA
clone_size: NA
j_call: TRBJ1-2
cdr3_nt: TGCAGCGTCCGGACCCCAGGTTTGGATGGCTACACCTTC
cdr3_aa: CSVRTPGLDGYTF

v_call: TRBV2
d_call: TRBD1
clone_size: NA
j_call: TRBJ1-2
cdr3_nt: TGTGCCAGCAGTGGACCGAGTGCTTGGACAGGGAGATCGTATGGCTACACCTTC
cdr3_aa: CASSGPSAWTGRSYGYTF

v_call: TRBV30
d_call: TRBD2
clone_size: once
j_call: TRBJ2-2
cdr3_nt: TGTGCCTGGAGGGGGGAGGGGCGATGGACCGGGGAGCTGTTTTTT
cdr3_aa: CAWRGEGRWTGELFF

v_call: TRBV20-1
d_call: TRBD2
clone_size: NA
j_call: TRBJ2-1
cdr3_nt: TGCAGTGCTAGTGGGACTAGCGGGGGGGGATCCTACAATGAGCAGTTCTTC
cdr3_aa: CSASGTSGGGSYNEQFF

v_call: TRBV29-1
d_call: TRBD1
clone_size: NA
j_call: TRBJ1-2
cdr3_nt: TGCAGCGTTGAAGACCTAGTGGGACAGGGCCAAGGTGGCTACACCTTC
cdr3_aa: CSVEDLVGQGQGGYTF

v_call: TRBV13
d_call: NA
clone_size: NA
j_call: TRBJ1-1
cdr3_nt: TGTGCCAGCAGCTATCAACCCCCTCTGGTTATCGGGACTGAAGCTTTCTTT
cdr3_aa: CASSYQPPLVIGTEAFF

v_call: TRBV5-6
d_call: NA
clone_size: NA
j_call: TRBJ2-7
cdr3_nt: TGTGCCAGCAGCTTGGGACAGGACACCTACGAGCAGTACTTC
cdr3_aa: CASSLGQDTYEQYF

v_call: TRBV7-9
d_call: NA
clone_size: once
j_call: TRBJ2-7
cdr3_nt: TGTGCCAGCAGCCGCCGGGACGGCCGCTCCTACGAGCAGTACTTC
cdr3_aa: CASSRRDGRSYEQYF

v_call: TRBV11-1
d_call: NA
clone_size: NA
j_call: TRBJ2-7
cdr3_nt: TGTGCCAGCAGCTTAACCACCGGGACCGTCATAGGCTACGAGCAGTACTTC
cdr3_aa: CASSLTTGTVIGYEQYF

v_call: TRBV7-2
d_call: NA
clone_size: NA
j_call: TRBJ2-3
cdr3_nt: TGTGCCAGCAGCCTGAGGTGGGGGGCGTCGGGCACAGATACGCAGTATTTT
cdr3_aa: CASSLRWGASGTDTQYF

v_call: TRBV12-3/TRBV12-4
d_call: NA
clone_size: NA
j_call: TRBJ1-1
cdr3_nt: TGTGCCAGCACTCCACCTGGGGGTGGGATTGAAGCTTTCTTT
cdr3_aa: CASTPPGGGIEAFF

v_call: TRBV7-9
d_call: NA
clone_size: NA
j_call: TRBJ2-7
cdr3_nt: TGTGCCAGCAGCCTAGAAGATTATTACGAGCAGTACTTC
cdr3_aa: CASSLEDYYEQYF

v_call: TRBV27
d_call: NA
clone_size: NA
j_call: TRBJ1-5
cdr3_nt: TGTGCCAGCAGTGTATACCAGGGAAATCAGCCCCAGCATTTT
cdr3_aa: CASSVYQGNQPQHF

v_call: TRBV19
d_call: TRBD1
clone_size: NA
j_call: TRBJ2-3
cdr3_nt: TGTGCCAGTAGTTACGCCGACAGGGGCACAGATACGCAGTATTTT
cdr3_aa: CASSYADRGTDTQYF

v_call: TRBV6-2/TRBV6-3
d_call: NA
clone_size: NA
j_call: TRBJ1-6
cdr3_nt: TGTGCCAGCAGTTGGAGCGGTGAGGCGGGATCACCCCTCCACTTT
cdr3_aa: CASSWSGEAGSPLHF

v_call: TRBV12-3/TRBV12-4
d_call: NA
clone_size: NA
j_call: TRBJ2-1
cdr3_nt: TGTGCCAGCACTATACTAGTTAGCTCCTACAATGAGCAGTTCTTC
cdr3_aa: CASTILVSSYNEQFF

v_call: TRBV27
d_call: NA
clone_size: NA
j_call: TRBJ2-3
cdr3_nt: TGTGCCAGCAGTTTCGGGACCGCAGATACGCAGTATTTT
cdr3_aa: CASSFGTADTQYF